A selection of T cell receptor beta chains follows, all from one sample in a study of graft-versus-host responses after intestinal transplantation. Clones were read by immunoSEQ multiplex PCR, and TCRdb kept only the in-frame ones, dropping some. This table has around 19,000 clones, around 44% appearing once. Sequenced here: alloreactive CD4+ T cells from a mixed lymphocyte reaction culture, sampled before intestinal transplant. The receptor source for this set is a human patient who received an intestinal transplant. Both conserved end residues are part of each CDR3. A D gene is named only where the DNA matches it firmly. For some rows the clone size is stated as once, few or many, or as a class when expanded; others skip it.

cdr3_length j_call v_call clone_size d_call cdr3_nt cdr3_aa
15 TRBJ2-7 TRBV7-8 few . TGTGCCAGCAGCTTTCTCCCTACGGGCTCCTACGAGCAGTACTTC CASSFLPTGSYEQYF
13 TRBJ1-2 TRBV6-5 few . TGTGCCAGCAGTTACGGGGGCTGGAATGGCTACACCTTC CASSYGGWNGYTF
15 TRBJ1-3 TRBV5-4 . . TGTGCCAGCAGCTTGGGGGGCAGCTCTGGAAACACCATATATTTT CASSLGGSSGNTIYF
13 TRBJ1-2 TRBV4-2 . . TGTGCCAGCAGCCAAGAACAGGTGGTCGGCTACACCTTC CASSQEQVVGYTF
15 TRBJ1-5 TRBV2 . . TGTGCCAGCAGGCCACCGGGAACAAGCAATCAGCCCCAGCATTTT CASRPPGTSNQPQHF
13 TRBJ1-1 TRBV7-2 . . TGTGCCAGCACCTTAAGGGGGAACACTGAAGCTTTCTTT CASTLRGNTEAFF
15 TRBJ1-1 TRBV18 once . TGTGCCAGCTCAACGGCCCTGGGCGGGGGCACTGAAGCTTTCTTT CASSTALGGGTEAFF
13 TRBJ2-5 TRBV5-4 . TRBD1 TGTGCCAGCAGCCGACAGGGGGACGAGACCCAGTACTTC CASSRQGDETQYF
14 TRBJ1-3 TRBV2 . TRBD1 TGTGCCAGCAGCCTTACAGGGGTGGGAAACACCATATATTTT CASSLTGVGNTIYF
18 TRBJ2-5 TRBV4-2 . TRBD2 TGTGCCAGCAGCCAAGGAGGGGGAGCGGGGGGTTTGCAAGAGACCCAGTACTTC CASSQGGGAGGLQETQYF
14 TRBJ1-6 TRBV6-4 . . TGTGCCAGCAGTCAGACAGCCTATAATTCACCCCTCCACTTT CASSQTAYNSPLHF
14 TRBJ1-2 TRBV10-2 . TRBD1 TGCGCCAGCAGTCAGGGACAGGGGTACTATGGCTACACCTTC CASSQGQGYYGYTF
13 TRBJ2-1 TRBV5-1 few . TGCGCCAGCAGCGTCCGGGAGTACAATGAGCAGTTCTTC CASSVREYNEQFF
15 TRBJ2-7 TRBV10-3 . TRBD2 TGTGCCATCAGTGAGGGGCGGGGGGACTCCTACGAGCAGTACTTC CAISEGRGDSYEQYF
13 TRBJ1-1 TRBV5-4 . . TGTGCCAGCAGCCCGCCAGGATTCACTGAAGCTTTCTTT CASSPPGFTEAFF
14 TRBJ2-1 TRBV19 once TRBD2 TGTGCCAGTAGTAGCGGGGGGGCCTACAATGAGCAGTTCTTC CASSSGGAYNEQFF
18 TRBJ2-3 TRBV7-9 . . TGTGCCAGCAGCTTACCCATTATACCAGGGGCCAGCACAGATACGCAGTATTTT CASSLPIIPGASTDTQYF
16 TRBJ2-7 TRBV18 . TRBD2 TGTGCCAGCTCACCACAAGGGCTAGCGGGGAACTACGAGCAGTACTTC CASSPQGLAGNYEQYF
15 TRBJ1-3 TRBV4-2 few . TGTGCCAGCAGCCAAGATTGGGCAGTGTCAAACACCATATATTTT CASSQDWAVSNTIYF
13 TRBJ2-1 TRBV5-1 . . TGCGCCAGCAGCTTGGATGGGCTGAATGAGCAGTTCTTC CASSLDGLNEQFF
17 TRBJ1-6 TRBV5-6 few TRBD1 TGTGCCAGCAGCGTAGGGACAGGGAGCTCCTATAATTCACCCCTCCACTTT CASSVGTGSSYNSPLHF
15 TRBJ2-3 TRBV25-1 . . TGTGCCAGCAGTGAATATGGGGGCGGTGCAGATACGCAGTATTTT CASSEYGGGADTQYF
13 TRBJ2-7 TRBV11-2 . . TGTGCCAGCAGCTTAGCAGGGGTGGGCGAGCAGTACTTC CASSLAGVGEQYF
17 TRBJ1-2 TRBV21-1 . . TGTGCCAGCGGAATACGAGACAGTCACGAGGAAAAATATGGCTACACCTTC CASGIRDSHEEKYGYTF
14 TRBJ2-3 TRBV6-5 . . TGTGCCAGCAGTCGACTAGTTGGTCCAGATACGCAGTATTTT CASSRLVGPDTQYF
16 TRBJ2-5 TRBV9 . TRBD2 TGTGCCAGCAGCGTTAGCCTAGCGGGGGGTCAAGAGACCCAGTACTTC CASSVSLAGGQETQYF
15 TRBJ2-1 TRBV18 few TRBD2 TGTGCCAGCTCATCCTTAGCGGGTGGGTACAATGAGCAGTTCTTC CASSSLAGGYNEQFF
14 TRBJ2-5 TRBV5-4 once TRBD1 TGTGCCAGCAGCTTAGGGACAGTCCAAGAGACCCAGTACTTC CASSLGTVQETQYF
18 TRBJ2-2 TRBV11-2 . TRBD2 TGTGCCAGCACCCGATGGACTAGCGGGGCGTTAAGCACCGGGGAGCTGTTTTTT CASTRWTSGALSTGELFF
13 TRBJ1-2 TRBV18 . . TGTGCCAGCTCACCAACAGCTAACTATGGCTACACCTTC CASSPTANYGYTF
14 TRBJ1-4 TRBV18 . . TGTGCCAGCTCCCCAAGCTTGATTAATGAAAAACTGTTTTTT CASSPSLINEKLFF
11 TRBJ2-1 TRBV20-1 . . TGCAGTGCAAGAGCGGACAATGAGCAGTTCTTC CSARADNEQFF
17 TRBJ1-4 TRBV2 . . TGTGCCACCACCCGTAGACCCACGGGTCCAACTAATGAAAAACTGTTTTTT CATTRRPTGPTNEKLFF
13 TRBJ1-2 TRBV6-6 once . TGTGCCAGTAGGACAGCAACTAACTATGGCTACACCTTC CASRTATNYGYTF
12 TRBJ1-2 TRBV2 few TRBD1 TGTGCCAGCAGTGGACAGGGCTATGGCTACACCTTC CASSGQGYGYTF
18 TRBJ2-3 TRBV5-1 . . TGCGCCAGCGCGAGCAGGGGGGCGGCGGGTGCTAGCACAGATACGCAGTATTTT CASASRGAAGASTDTQYF
15 TRBJ2-1 TRBV18 . TRBD1 TGTGCCAGCTCACGGGGGACAGGGACTTACAATGAGCAGTTCTTC CASSRGTGTYNEQFF
14 TRBJ2-5 TRBV7-2 . . TGTGCCAGCAGCCAGACTAGAACTCAAGAGACCCAGTACTTC CASSQTRTQETQYF
14 TRBJ1-5 TRBV6-1 . . TGTGCCAGCAGTGTGGGGGGAAGGGATCAGCCCCAGCATTTT CASSVGGRDQPQHF
15 TRBJ1-1 TRBV25-1 few . TGTGCCAGCAGTGAATGGGAGGTTGGGAACACTGAAGCTTTCTTT CASSEWEVGNTEAFF